The rows below give T cell receptor beta chains drawn from one sample of a study of cytomegalovirus exposure and HLA in healthy donors. The repertoire was sequenced with immunoSEQ multiplex PCR; TCRdb's copy has only in-frame clones and lacks some. The repertoire holds about 150,000 clones, 80% seen once, with about 7% in the top ten. The sample taken for sequencing was PBMCs. The source is a man under 40 in good health and CMV-seropositive. The CDR3 runs from the conserved cysteine through the conserved F or W. The D gene is left open where the match is weak. Only some rows state a clone size, as once, few, many or a class for expanded clones.

NA	TRBJ2-2	TRBV28	NA	TGTGCCAGCAGTACATACACCGGGGAGCTGTTTTTT	CASSTYTGELFF
NA	TRBJ2-1	TRBV7-9	TRBD2	TGTGCCAGCAGCGTCCTAGCGGGAGCCCGCCACAATGAGCAGTTCTTC	CASSVLAGARHNEQFF
NA	TRBJ1-1	TRBV7-2	TRBD1	TGTGCCAGCAGCTCTGTTCCAGGGGGGAACACTGAAGCTTTCTTT	CASSSVPGGNTEAFF
NA	TRBJ2-2	TRBV18	TRBD1	TGTGCCAGCTCACCTATACGTACCGGGACAGGGGGCACCGGGGAGCTGTTTTTT	CASSPIRTGTGGTGELFF
NA	TRBJ1-1	TRBV9	NA	TGTGCCAGCAGCGTAGGGCGGGCACCGAACACTGAAGCTTTCTTT	CASSVGRAPNTEAFF
few	TRBJ1-1	TRBV6-1	TRBD1	TGTGCCAGCAGGGTCTCTACAGGGGGGAACACTGAAGCTTTCTTT	CASRVSTGGNTEAFF
NA	TRBJ2-7	TRBV11-3	TRBD1	TGTGCCAGCAGCCAACCTACAGGGGCCGTCGAGCAGTACTTC	CASSQPTGAVEQYF
NA	TRBJ1-1	TRBV19	NA	TGTGCCAGTAGGCGGAGGGAAATATCTGAGAACACTGAAGCTTTCTTT	CASRRREISENTEAFF
NA	TRBJ2-5	TRBV7-9	TRBD2	TGTGCCAGCAGCTCGGGACTAGCGGGGGGCCAAGAGACCCAGTACTTC	CASSSGLAGGQETQYF
NA	TRBJ1-1	TRBV6-6	NA	TGTGCCACTTTAGGGGCCGGGGCTTTCTTT	CATLGAGAFF
NA	TRBJ2-1	TRBV5-1	TRBD2	TGCGCCAGCAGCTTGGGGCTAGCGGGGGGGACTCACAATGAGCAGTTCTTC	CASSLGLAGGTHNEQFF
NA	TRBJ2-3	TRBV13	TRBD1	TGTGCCAGCAGCTTCGGGACAGGACTAAATACGCAGTATTTT	CASSFGTGLNTQYF
few	TRBJ2-1	TRBV7-2	TRBD2	TGTGCCAGCAGCTTAAGTGCGGGGCGGGGGGGGCTTGAGCAGTTCTTC	CASSLSAGRGGLEQFF
NA	TRBJ1-6	TRBV6-5	TRBD1	TGTGCCATCACACCGGGACAGTATAATTCACCCCTCCACTTT	CAITPGQYNSPLHF
NA	TRBJ2-2	TRBV11-3	TRBD1	TGTGCCAGCAGCGAGGACAGGGTGTTAGCCGGGGAGCTGTTTTTT	CASSEDRVLAGELFF
NA	TRBJ2-2	TRBV7-6	TRBD1	TGTGCCAGCAGCTTTACTCAGGGGGTAAACACCGGGGAGCTGTTTTTT	CASSFTQGVNTGELFF
few	TRBJ1-3	TRBV7-6	NA	TGTGCCAGCAGCTCCAGGGTTTCTGGAAACACCATATATTTT	CASSSRVSGNTIYF
NA	TRBJ1-2	TRBV29-1	NA	TGCAGCGTCGCAAGAGGGAGCTATGGCTACACCTTC	CSVARGSYGYTF
NA	TRBJ2-5	TRBV9	TRBD1	TGTGCCAGCAGTGCAAACAGGGGGCTGACCCAGTACTTC	CASSANRGLTQYF
NA	TRBJ2-1	TRBV6-6	TRBD1	TGTGCCACCCGGGACAGGGCAAATGAGCAGTTCTTC	CATRDRANEQFF
NA	TRBJ2-7	TRBV30	NA	TGTGCCTGGAGCCCTAACTACGAGCAGTACTTC	CAWSPNYEQYF
once	TRBJ1-3	TRBV2	NA	TGTGCCAGCAGTGAATACCGGGTCTCTGGAAACACCATATATTTT	CASSEYRVSGNTIYF
NA	TRBJ1-2	TRBV7-2	TRBD1	TGTGCCAGCAGCCCCGGGACAGCACTCAACTATGGCTACACCTTC	CASSPGTALNYGYTF
few	TRBJ2-1	TRBV5-1	TRBD1	TGCGCCAGCAGCCTGGACAGGGCAGATGAGCAGTTCTTC	CASSLDRADEQFF
NA	TRBJ2-3	TRBV6-4	NA	TGTGCCAGCAGCCGAGAAGCTAGCACAGATACGCAGTATTTT	CASSREASTDTQYF
once	TRBJ1-5	TRBV2	NA	TGTGCCAGCAAAACAGGGTACAATCAGCCCCAGCATTTT	CASKTGYNQPQHF
NA	TRBJ1-6	TRBV11-3	NA	TGTGCCAGCAGTCCCCGTATTACCTATAATTCACCCCTCCACTTT	CASSPRITYNSPLHF
NA	TRBJ2-1	TRBV7-7	TRBD1	TGTGCCAGCAGCTTAGTACAGGGGGCTCGGGATGAGCAGTTCTTC	CASSLVQGARDEQFF
NA	TRBJ1-1	TRBV7-9	NA	TGTGCCAGCTACCGTAGGAACACTGAAGCTTTCTTT	CASYRRNTEAFF
NA	TRBJ1-4	TRBV7-9	NA	TGTGCCAGCAGCTTTGGGCAGAATAATGAAAAACTGTTTTTT	CASSFGQNNEKLFF
NA	TRBJ2-7	TRBV6-1	TRBD1	TGTGCCAGCAGGAATACCGGGACAGGCACCTACGAGCAGTACTTC	CASRNTGTGTYEQYF
NA	TRBJ1-1	TRBV5-1	NA	TGCGCCAGCAGCTTGGGGCGGGAGAACCCTGAAGCTTTCTTT	CASSLGRENPEAFF
NA	TRBJ1-2	TRBV5-1	NA	TGCGCCAGCAGCTTGGGCAGGGCCGCTACATATGGCTACACCTTC	CASSLGRAATYGYTF
NA	TRBJ2-1	TRBV11-2	NA	TGTGCCAGCAGCTTAGCTGGGGGCGGCGATGAGCAGTTCTTC	CASSLAGGGDEQFF
NA	TRBJ1-2	TRBV18	TRBD1	TGTGCCAGCTCGCTCTACAGGGGGGTGCACTATGGCTACACCTTC	CASSLYRGVHYGYTF
NA	TRBJ1-2	TRBV13	NA	TGTGCCAGCAGTCGTGGAGGGGGGGACATTAGAAACTATGGCTACACCTTC	CASSRGGGDIRNYGYTF
NA	TRBJ2-1	TRBV20-1	NA	TGCAGTGCTAGCGGGGGAGAGCAGTTCTTC	CSASGGEQFF
NA	TRBJ1-2	TRBV6-1	NA	TGTGCCAGCAGTGAGGGCCCAGAACAGGGCGGCTATGGCTACACCTTC	CASSEGPEQGGYGYTF
NA	TRBJ2-7	TRBV4-1	NA	TGCGCCAGCAGCCAAGATGAGCGGTCGGGTCGCTCCGGCGAGCAGTACTTC	CASSQDERSGRSGEQYF
NA	TRBJ2-7	TRBV2	TRBD1	TGTGCCAGCACTTCCGACAGGGGAAGAACCTACGAGCAGTACTTC	CASTSDRGRTYEQYF